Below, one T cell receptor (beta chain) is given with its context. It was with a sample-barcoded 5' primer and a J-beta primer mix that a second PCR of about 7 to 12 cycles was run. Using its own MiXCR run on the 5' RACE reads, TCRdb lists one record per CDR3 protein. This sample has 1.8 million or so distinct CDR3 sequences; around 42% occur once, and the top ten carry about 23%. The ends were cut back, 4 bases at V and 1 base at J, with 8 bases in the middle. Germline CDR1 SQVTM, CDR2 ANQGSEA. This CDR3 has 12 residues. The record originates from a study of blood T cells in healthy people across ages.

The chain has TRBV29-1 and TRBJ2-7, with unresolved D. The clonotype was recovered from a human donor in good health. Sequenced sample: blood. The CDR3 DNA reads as TGCAGCGTTGTTAACAGTTCCTACGAGCAGTACTTC. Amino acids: CSVVNSSYEQYF.